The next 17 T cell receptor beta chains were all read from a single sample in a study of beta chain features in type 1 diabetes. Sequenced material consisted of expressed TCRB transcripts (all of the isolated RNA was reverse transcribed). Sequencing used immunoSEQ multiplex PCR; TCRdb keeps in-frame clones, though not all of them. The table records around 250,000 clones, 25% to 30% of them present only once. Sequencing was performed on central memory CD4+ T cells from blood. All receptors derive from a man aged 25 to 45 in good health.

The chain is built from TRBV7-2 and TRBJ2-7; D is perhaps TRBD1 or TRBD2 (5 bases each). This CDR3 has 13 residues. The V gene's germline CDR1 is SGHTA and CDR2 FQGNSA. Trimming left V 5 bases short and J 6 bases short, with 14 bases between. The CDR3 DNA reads TGTGCCAGCAGCCGAATGACGGGGCGCGAGCAGTACTTC. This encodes CASSRMTGREQYF.

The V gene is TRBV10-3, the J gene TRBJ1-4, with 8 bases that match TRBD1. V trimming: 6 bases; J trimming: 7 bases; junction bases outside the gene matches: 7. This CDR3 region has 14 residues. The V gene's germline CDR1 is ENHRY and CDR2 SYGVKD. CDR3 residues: CAISRTGLLEKLFF. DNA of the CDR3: TGTGCCATCAGCCGGACAGGGCTACTTGAAAAACTGTTTTTT.

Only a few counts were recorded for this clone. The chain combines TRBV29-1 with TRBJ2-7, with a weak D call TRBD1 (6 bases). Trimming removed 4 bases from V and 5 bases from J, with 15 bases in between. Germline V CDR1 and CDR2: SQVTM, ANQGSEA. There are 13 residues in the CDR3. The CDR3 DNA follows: TGCAGCGTTGGGAACAGGGCAGGGCACGAGCAGTACTTC. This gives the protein CSVGNRAGHEQYF.

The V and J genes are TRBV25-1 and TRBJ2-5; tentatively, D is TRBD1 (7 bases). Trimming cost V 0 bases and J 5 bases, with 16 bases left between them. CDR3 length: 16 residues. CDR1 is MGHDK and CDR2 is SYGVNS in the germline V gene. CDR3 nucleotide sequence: TGTGCCAGCAGTGAATATGCAGGGGGACTTCACGAGACCCAGTACTTC. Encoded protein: CASSEYAGGLHETQYF.

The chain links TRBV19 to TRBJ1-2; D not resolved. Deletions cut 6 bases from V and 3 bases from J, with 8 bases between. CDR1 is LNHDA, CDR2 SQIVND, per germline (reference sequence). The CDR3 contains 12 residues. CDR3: CASSETDYGYTF. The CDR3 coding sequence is TGTGCCAGTAGCGAGACCGACTATGGCTACACCTTC.

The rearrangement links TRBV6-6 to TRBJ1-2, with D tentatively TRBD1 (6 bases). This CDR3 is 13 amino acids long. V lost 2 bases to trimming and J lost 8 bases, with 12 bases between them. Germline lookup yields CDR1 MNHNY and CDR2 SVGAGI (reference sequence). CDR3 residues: CASSYGQGNGYTF. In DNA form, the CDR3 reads TGTGCCAGCAGTTACGGGCAGGGGAACGGCTACACCTTC.

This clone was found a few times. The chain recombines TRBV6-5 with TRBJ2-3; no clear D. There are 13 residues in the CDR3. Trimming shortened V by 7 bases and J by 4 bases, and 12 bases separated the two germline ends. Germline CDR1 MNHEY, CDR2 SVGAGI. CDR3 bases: TGTGCCAGCACCCAGCCTGGGGCAGATACGCAGTATTTT. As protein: CASTQPGADTQYF.

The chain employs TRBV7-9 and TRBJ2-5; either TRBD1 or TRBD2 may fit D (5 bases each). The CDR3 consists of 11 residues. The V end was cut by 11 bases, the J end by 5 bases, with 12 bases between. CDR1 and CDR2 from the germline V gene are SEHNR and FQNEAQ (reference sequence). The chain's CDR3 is CASRDRETQYF. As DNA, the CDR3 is TGTGCCTCCCGGGACCGGGAGACCCAGTACTTC.

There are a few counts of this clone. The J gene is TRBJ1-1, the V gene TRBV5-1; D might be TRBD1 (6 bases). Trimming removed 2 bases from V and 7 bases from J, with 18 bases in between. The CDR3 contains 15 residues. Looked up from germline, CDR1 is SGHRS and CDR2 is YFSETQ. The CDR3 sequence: CASSFGGALDIEAFF. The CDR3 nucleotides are TGCGCCAGCAGCTTTGGGGGCGCTTTGGACATTGAAGCTTTCTTT. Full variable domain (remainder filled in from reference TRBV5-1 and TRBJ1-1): KAGVTQTPRYLIKTRGQQVTLSCSPISGHRSVSWYQQTPGQGLQFLFEYFSETQRNKGNFPGRFSGRQFSNSRSEMNVSTLELGDSALYLCASSFGGALDIEAFFGQGTRLTVV.

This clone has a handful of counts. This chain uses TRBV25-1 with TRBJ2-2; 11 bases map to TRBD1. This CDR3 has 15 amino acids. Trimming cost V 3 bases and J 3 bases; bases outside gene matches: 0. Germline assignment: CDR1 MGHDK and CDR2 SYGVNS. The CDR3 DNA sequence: TGTGCCAGCAGTGAGGACAGGGGGCACACCGGGGAGCTGTTTTTT. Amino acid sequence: CASSEDRGHTGELFF. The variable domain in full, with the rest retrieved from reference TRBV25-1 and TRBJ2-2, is EADIYQTPRYLVIGTGKKITLECSQTMGHDKMYWYQQDPGMELHLIHYSYGVNSTEKGDLSSESTVSRIRTEHFPLTLESARPSHTSQYLCASSEDRGHTGELFFGEGSRLTVL.

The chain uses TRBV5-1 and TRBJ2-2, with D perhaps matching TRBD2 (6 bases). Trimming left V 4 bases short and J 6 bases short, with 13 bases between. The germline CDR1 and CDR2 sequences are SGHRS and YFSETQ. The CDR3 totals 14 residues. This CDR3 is CASSPGTPSGELFF. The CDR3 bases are TGCGCCAGCAGCCCCGGGACTCCCTCCGGGGAGCTGTTTTTT. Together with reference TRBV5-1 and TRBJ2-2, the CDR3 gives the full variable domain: KAGVTQTPRYLIKTRGQQVTLSCSPISGHRSVSWYQQTPGQGLQFLFEYFSETQRNKGNFPGRFSGRQFSNSRSEMNVSTLELGDSALYLCASSPGTPSGELFFGEGSRLTVL.

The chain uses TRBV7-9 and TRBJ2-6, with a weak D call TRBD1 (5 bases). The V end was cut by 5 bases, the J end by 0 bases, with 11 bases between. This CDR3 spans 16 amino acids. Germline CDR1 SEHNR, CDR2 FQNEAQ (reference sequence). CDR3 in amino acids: CASSQGQNSGANVLTF. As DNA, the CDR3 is TGTGCCAGCAGCCAAGGACAAAACTCTGGGGCCAACGTCCTGACTTTC.

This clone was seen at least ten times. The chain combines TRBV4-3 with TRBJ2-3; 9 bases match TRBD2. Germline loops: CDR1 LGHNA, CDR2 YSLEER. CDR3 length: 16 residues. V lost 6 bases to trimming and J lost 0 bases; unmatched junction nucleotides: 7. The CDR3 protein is CASSPSGATSTDTQYF. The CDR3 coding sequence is TGCGCCAGCAGTCCTAGCGGGGCGACTAGCACAGATACGCAGTATTTT.

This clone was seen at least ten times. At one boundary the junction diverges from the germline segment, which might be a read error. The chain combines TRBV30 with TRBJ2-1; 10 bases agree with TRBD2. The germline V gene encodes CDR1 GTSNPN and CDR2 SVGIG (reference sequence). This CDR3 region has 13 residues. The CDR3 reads CAWRVSSGSPPVF. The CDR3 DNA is TGTGCCTGGAGAGTTTCTAGCGGGAGTCCTCCCGTCTTC. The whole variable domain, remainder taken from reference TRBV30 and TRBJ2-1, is SQTIHQWPATLVQPVGSPLSLECTVEGTSNPNLYWYRQAAGRGLQLLFYSVGIGQISSEVPQNLSASRPQDRQFILSSKKLLLSDSGFYLCAWRVSSGSPPVFGPGTRLTVL.

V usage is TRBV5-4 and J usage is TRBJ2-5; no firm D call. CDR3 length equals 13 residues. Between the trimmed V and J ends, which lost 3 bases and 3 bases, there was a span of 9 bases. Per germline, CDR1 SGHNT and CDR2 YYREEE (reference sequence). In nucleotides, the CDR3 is TGTGCCAGCAGCTACCGGGCCGAAGAGACCCAGTACTTC. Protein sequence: CASSYRAEETQYF.

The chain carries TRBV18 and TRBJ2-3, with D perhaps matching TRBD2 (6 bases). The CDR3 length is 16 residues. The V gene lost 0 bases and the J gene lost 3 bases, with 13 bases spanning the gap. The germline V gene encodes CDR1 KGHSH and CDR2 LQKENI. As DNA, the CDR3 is TGTGCCAGCTCACCACCGAGAGGGAGGATGACAGATACGCAGTATTTT. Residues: CASSPPRGRMTDTQYF.

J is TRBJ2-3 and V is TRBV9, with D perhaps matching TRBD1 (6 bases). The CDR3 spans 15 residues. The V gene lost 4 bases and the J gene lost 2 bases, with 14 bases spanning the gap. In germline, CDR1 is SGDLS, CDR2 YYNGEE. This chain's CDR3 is CASSPRAGATDTQYF. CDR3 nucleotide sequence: TGTGCCAGCAGCCCTAGGGCAGGGGCCACAGATACGCAGTATTTT.